The source of this T cell receptor beta chain is a study of T-cell reconstitution after alpha-beta-depleted transplantation in children. A TCRbeta library incorporating unique molecular identifiers was prepared. TCRdb re-derived calls from the PCR reads in MiXCR, one entry per CDR3 protein. The table lists about 980,000 distinct CDR3 sequences, about 29% of them singletons. The CDR3 consists of 15 residues. The germline CDR1 and CDR2 sequences are SQVTM and ANQGSEA. The germline V and J ends were trimmed by 2 bases and 0 bases, with 10 bases remaining between them. Study-level findings and limits: T-cell counts and diversity at one year post-transplant came mainly from newly produced T cells. As was reported, about two months after transplant, alpha-beta T cells came from several hundred expanded graft clones. Some patients owed their high day-60 TCRbeta diversity to surviving recipient T cells and thymic progenitors.

There are a few counts of this clonotype. The antigen is undetermined. This receptor was obtained from a boy under three years old who had a stem cell transplant for SCID, so the T cells may come from the graft donor. The chain uses TRBV29-1 and TRBJ2-2; maybe TRBD1 (6 bases). The sample was PBMCs, mostly from graft donor cells, taken 360 days after TCRalphabeta/CD19-depleted stem cell transplant. The CDR3 loop reads CSVETGTPNTGELFF. DNA of the CDR3: TGCAGCGTTGAAACCGGGACACCGAACACCGGGGAGCTGTTTTTT.